A selection of T cell receptor beta chains follows, all from one sample in a study of PD-L1 blockade in urothelial cancer. Profiled with immunoSEQ multiplex PCR; TCRdb holds only in-frame clones, not every one. The sample carries 75,000 to 90,000 clones, about 80% recorded once. The sequenced sample was PBMCs, obtained around atezolizumab (anti-PD-L1) treatment. The receptors here all came from a man aged 70 or older with urothelial cancer. Each CDR3 is given with its conserved first and last residue. Fields, in order: D gene, clone size, J gene, V gene, CDR3 DNA, CDR3 protein. D genes are given only for firm matches. Where a row states a size, it is once, few, many or the class of an expanded clone; other rows omit it.

TRBD2 few TRBJ2-7 TRBV7-3 TGTGCCAGCAGCTTACAGGGAGCGGGGGAGCAGTACTTC CASSLQGAGEQYF
NA NA TRBJ2-7 TRBV6-1 TGTGCCAGCAGTGAAGCGGGGTGGGAGTTCTCCTACGAGCAGTACTTC CASSEAGWEFSYEQYF
NA NA TRBJ2-1 TRBV7-2 TGTGCCAGCAGCCGAGCGTACCTCACCTGGAATGAGCAGTTCTTC CASSRAYLTWNEQFF
TRBD1 NA TRBJ1-5 TRBV6-4 TGTGCCAGCAGTGACGGACAGGGGATGGGCCAGCCCCAGCATTTT CASSDGQGMGQPQHF
NA NA TRBJ1-5 TRBV6-1 TGTGCTTCGGGCGGGGAGCAGCCCCAGCATTTT CASGGEQPQHF
NA NA TRBJ1-1 TRBV19 TGTGCCAGTAGTAGTACAGGGTACACTGAAGCTTTCTTT CASSSTGYTEAFF
TRBD1 NA TRBJ2-3 TRBV10-2 TGCGCCAGCAGACCCGGACAGGGGAGGCCAGATACGCAGTATTTT CASRPGQGRPDTQYF
NA NA TRBJ1-1 TRBV10-3 TGTGCCATCAGCCACGGGGGCGGGAGGAGCACTGAAGCTTTCTTT CAISHGGGRSTEAFF
TRBD1 NA TRBJ1-3 TRBV19 TGTGCCAGCCGGGACAGGGATCTATCTGGAAACACCATATATTTT CASRDRDLSGNTIYF
NA NA TRBJ2-3 TRBV7-2 TGTGCCAGCAGCCCTGTCCCGGACTATATCACAGATACGCAGTATTTT CASSPVPDYITDTQYF
NA NA TRBJ2-3 TRBV9 TGTGCCAGCAGCGTAGCGACTCGCACCGGAGATACGCAGTATTTT CASSVATRTGDTQYF
NA NA TRBJ1-1 TRBV21-1 TGTGCCAGCAGCATCCGGGTTTCGACCCCGGAGAGGAACACTGAAGCTTTCTTT CASSIRVSTPERNTEAFF
NA NA TRBJ1-1 TRBV19 TGTGCCAGTATCGGGGGAACTGGGGGCACTGAAGCTTTCTTT CASIGGTGGTEAFF
NA NA TRBJ2-3 TRBV15 TGTGCCACCAGCAGAGATAACGGGGATCTCCCGCAGTATTTT CATSRDNGDLPQYF
TRBD2 NA TRBJ2-7 TRBV5-4 TGTGCCAGCAGAGAGGGACTAGCGGGAAGTGAGCAGTACTTC CASREGLAGSEQYF
NA NA TRBJ2-3 TRBV11-1 TGTGCCAGCAGACGAGAGGGTTGGGTGGAGACAGATACGCAGTATTTT CASRREGWVETDTQYF
TRBD2 NA TRBJ2-7 TRBV5-6 TGTGCCAGCAGCCCGCTTGGAGCGGGGGACTCCTACGAGCAGTACTTC CASSPLGAGDSYEQYF
TRBD2 NA TRBJ2-1 TRBV7-2 TGTGCCAGCAGTTCTCTAGCGGGATACAATGAGCAGTTCTTC CASSSLAGYNEQFF
TRBD1 NA TRBJ1-1 TRBV2 TGTGCCAGCAATCCAGACAGGGCGGGAGCTTTCTTT CASNPDRAGAFF
NA NA TRBJ2-3 TRBV7-3 TGTGCCAGCAGCTTATATGCGGGCCCGGTTGGCACAGATACGCAGTATTTT CASSLYAGPVGTDTQYF
NA NA TRBJ2-2 TRBV5-6 TGTGCCAGCAGCTCTACAGGGACCGCCACCGGGGAGCTGTTTTTT CASSSTGTATGELFF
TRBD1 once TRBJ2-2 TRBV18 TGTGCCAGCTCACCCAGACAGGGGGCATCCGGGGAGCTGTTTTTT CASSPRQGASGELFF
NA NA TRBJ1-2 TRBV6-6 TGTGCCAGCAGTTACTCGAGGGTACAGAACTATGGCTACACCTTC CASSYSRVQNYGYTF
NA NA TRBJ2-5 TRBV5-4 TGTGCCAGCAGCTTGCCGGGGGTGGAGACCCAGTACTTC CASSLPGVETQYF
TRBD1 NA TRBJ1-1 TRBV5-1 TGCGCCAGCGGACGGGACAGGAGGAACACTGAAGCTTTCTTT CASGRDRRNTEAFF
TRBD1 NA TRBJ1-1 TRBV11-1 TGTGCCAGCAGCCGGGGACAGGGGAACACTGAAGCTTTCTTT CASSRGQGNTEAFF
NA NA TRBJ2-5 TRBV9 TGTGCCAGCAGCGTTGACAGGAGACTCCAAGAGACCCAGTACTTC CASSVDRRLQETQYF
NA NA TRBJ2-7 TRBV7-9 TGTGCCAGCAGCGGCAGACAGGCCCTCCCCTACGAGCAGTACTTC CASSGRQALPYEQYF